These 32 T cell receptor beta chains share one sample of origin, sequenced in a study of T cell clonotyping in hematopoietic cell transplantation. TCRdb keeps only in-frame clones here, not all; method: immunoSEQ multiplex PCR. The sample holds some 29,000 clones, approximately 82% seen once. As for time point: recipient sample about 28 days before transplant, after cytoreduction. This specimen was peripheral blood mononuclear cells, taken before stem cell transplant. These receptors were obtained from a man between 40 and 49 years old with acute myeloid leukemia. Some clones in this sample may be carry-over from other donors' samples.

V usage is TRBV2 and J usage is TRBJ1-5; D not resolved. CDR3 length: 15 residues. Trimming cost V 6 bases and J 4 bases, with 16 bases left between them. Germline assignment: CDR1 SNHLY and CDR2 FYNNEI. CDR3 in DNA: TGTGCCAGCAGCCTGGAACGAGGAGGGAATCAGCCCCAGCATTTT. Translation: CASSLERGGNQPQHF. Full variable domain (missing parts from reference TRBV2 and TRBJ1-5): EPEVTQTPSHQVTQMGQEVILRCVPISNHLYFYWYRQILGQKVEFLVSFYNNEISEKSEIFDDQFSVERPDGSNFTLKIRSTKLEDSAMYFCASSLERGGNQPQHFGDGTRLSIL.

A note on this clone: No DNA is shown, since the ends of the CDR3 on it are uncertain; the CDR3 is the one TCRdb lists. The chain combines TRBV6-1 with TRBJ1-5; TRBD1, the D gene given by the table, was not confirmed from the DNA. The CDR3 is 13 amino acids in total, end residues counted. The germline V gene encodes CDR1 MNHNS and CDR2 SASEGT. This CDR3 is CASILEVGTAQHF.

This rearrangement joins TRBV7-2 to TRBJ2-3; D possibly corresponds to TRBD1 (7 bases). Trimming took off 5 bases at V and 4 bases at J, with 16 bases between the two ends. CDR3 length equals 15 residues. The germline gives CDR1 SGHTA, CDR2 FQGNSA. The DNA of the CDR3 is TGTGCCAGCAGCCAGGGGGGTCTAGGGGCAGATACGCAGTATTTT. This codes for CASSQGGLGADTQYF.

This rearrangement joins TRBV4-1 to TRBJ1-6, with TRBD1 matching 7 bases. The CDR3 length is 15 residues. Germline V lookup: CDR1 MGHRA, CDR2 YSYEKL. V was pared by 4 bases and J by 6 bases, with 6 bases of the junction left unmatched. The DNA of the CDR3 is TGCGCCAGCAGCCGAGACAGGGTCCGTAATTCACCCCTCCACTTT. Amino acid sequence: CASSRDRVRNSPLHF.

The rearrangement uses TRBV10-3 and TRBJ1-5; 7 bases match TRBD1. This CDR3 spans 14 amino acids. V trimming: 2 bases; J trimming: 2 bases; junction bases outside the gene matches: 0. Germline V gene sequence: CDR1 ENHRY, CDR2 SYGVKD. The CDR3 DNA reads as TGTGCCATCAGTGAGACAGGGGGCAATCAGCCCCAGCATTTT. Translated: CAISETGGNQPQHF.

This clone was counted once. The chain links TRBV5-6 to TRBJ2-3, with 9 bases that match TRBD1. The germline CDR1 and CDR2 sequences are SGHDT and YYEEEE. This CDR3 is built from 15 residues. Unmatched junction bases numbered 4, after V lost 3 bases and J lost 2 bases. The chain's CDR3 is CASSSGTGYTDTQYF. In nucleotides, the CDR3 is TGTGCCAGCAGCTCCGGGACAGGGTACACAGATACGCAGTATTTT. Supplemented by reference TRBV5-6 and TRBJ2-3, the full variable domain reads DAGVTQSPTHLIKTRGQQVTLRCSPKSGHDTVSWYQQALGQGPQFIFQYYEEEERQRGNFPDRFSGHQFPNYSSELNVNALLLGDSALYLCASSSGTGYTDTQYFGPGTRLTVL.

The V and J genes are TRBV5-4 and TRBJ1-2; 8 bases fit TRBD1. Germline V gene data show CDR1 as SGHNT and CDR2 as YYREEE (reference sequence). Trimming took 3 bases from V and 7 from J; bases not matched to a gene: 11. This CDR3 has 15 amino acids. CDR3: CASSSGYRGEAGYTF. In DNA form, the CDR3 reads TGTGCCAGCAGCTCCGGGTACAGGGGGGAGGCTGGCTACACCTTC.

The chain uses TRBV27 and TRBJ2-7; no clear D. Trimming stripped 6 bases from V and 4 bases from J, with 16 bases between. The germline V gene encodes CDR1 MNHEY and CDR2 SMNVEV (reference sequence). This CDR3 spans 14 amino acids. The CDR3 loop is CASRKHRLDYEQYF. Here the CDR3 DNA reads TGTGCCAGCAGGAAACACCGATTAGATTACGAGCAGTACTTC.

J is TRBJ2-2 and V is TRBV4-3; 11 positions match TRBD2. V lost 3 bases, J lost 1 base, and 10 bases stayed unmatched. This CDR3 has 19 amino acids. Germline V gene lookup returns CDR1 LGHNA and CDR2 YSLEER. The CDR3 nucleotides read TGCGCCAGCAGCCAGGGTAGCGGGGGGGCCTATAAGAACACCGGGGAGCTGTTTTTT. Residues: CASSQGSGGAYKNTGELFF.

This rearrangement joins TRBV10-3 to TRBJ1-1; TRBD1 agrees at 8 bases. The V and J ends lost 2 bases and 8 bases, in that order; junction bases with no gene match: 10. Germline V gene lookup returns CDR1 ENHRY and CDR2 SYGVKD. The CDR3 sequence is 15 residues long. The CDR3 loop is CAISEGRSGGFEAFF. In DNA form, the CDR3 reads TGTGCCATCAGTGAGGGGAGGTCAGGGGGCTTCGAAGCTTTCTTT.

The V and J genes are TRBV5-4 and TRBJ1-3; D is ambiguous. This CDR3 contains 14 residues. Trimming took 1 base from V and 0 from J, leaving 5 bases between them. Germline V gives CDR1 SGHNT, CDR2 YYREEE (reference sequence). The CDR3 bases are TGTGCCAGCAGCTTGCAGAGCTCTGGAAACACCATATATTTT. Protein sequence: CASSLQSSGNTIYF.

The table lists this clone with a count of one. V usage is TRBV28 and J usage is TRBJ2-5; D possibly corresponds to TRBD1 (5 bases). V shed 6 bases and J shed 3 bases, with 14 bases lying between them. The CDR3 is 14 amino acids. CDR1 is MDHEN and CDR2 is SYDVKM in the germline V gene. The DNA of the CDR3 is TGTGCCAGCAGCCCCGCTCGCAGGGAAGAGACCCAGTACTTC. As protein: CASSPARREETQYF.

This clone was seen a few times. V is TRBV6-6 and J is TRBJ1-1; 7 bases are shared with TRBD1. V dropped 6 bases and J dropped 6; count of bases not matched to a gene: 16. The V gene's germline CDR1 is MNHNY and CDR2 SVGAGI (reference sequence). The CDR3 covers 16 residues. The CDR3 DNA is TGTGCCAGCAGCTCCATGGGACAGAAGACATTCGCTGAAGCTTTCTTT. Protein sequence: CASSSMGQKTFAEAFF.

The CDR3 loop is CASRTTGQETQYF. CDR3 nucleotide sequence: TGTGCCAGCAGAACGACAGGACAAGAGACCCAGTACTTC. The V gene is TRBV11-3, the J gene TRBJ2-5; D perhaps matches TRBD1 (6 bases). Trimming shortened V by 6 bases and J by 2 bases, and 10 bases separated the two germline ends. Looked up from germline, CDR1 is SGHNT and CDR2 is YENEEA. CDR3 length: 13 residues.

This clone was seen a handful of times. The chain employs TRBV4-2 and TRBJ1-2; no clear D gene. There are 17 residues in the CDR3. Trimming pared 4 bases from V and 4 bases from J, leaving 22 bases between. Per germline, CDR1 LGHNA and CDR2 YNFKEQ. CDR3 nucleotides: TGTGCCAGCAGCCCAGGAGGCCAGGCAGTCAGGTTCTATGGCTACACCTTC. It encodes CASSPGGQAVRFYGYTF.

The J gene is TRBJ1-5, the V gene TRBV6-6; the D is unclear. The CDR3 runs 15 residues. The V end was cut by 0 bases, the J end by 4 bases, with 10 bases between. The germline CDR1 and CDR2 sequences are MNHNY and SVGAGI (reference sequence). Written as DNA, the CDR3 is TGTGCCAGCAGTTACTCGGATTCGGGGAATCAGCCCCAGCATTTT. The encoded protein is CASSYSDSGNQPQHF.

The chain joins TRBV15 to TRBJ2-3; 10 nucleotides line up with TRBD2. Unmatched junction bases numbered 5, after V lost 8 bases and J lost 3 bases. Germline V CDR1 and CDR2: LNHNV, YYDKDF (reference sequence). There are 14 residues in the CDR3. The CDR3, as DNA: TGTGCCACCGGGCTAGCGGGGGTTACAGATACGCAGTATTTT. Its translation is CATGLAGVTDTQYF.

This chain uses TRBV6-5 with TRBJ1-1; TRBD1 matches 8 bases. Germline V lookup: CDR1 MNHEY, CDR2 SVGAGI. The CDR3 length is 13 residues. V shed 4 bases and J 6 bases; nucleotides not matched to a gene: 4. The CDR3 nucleotides are TGTGCCAGCAGTTGGACAGGGTCCCCTGAAGCTTTCTTT. As protein: CASSWTGSPEAFF.

The J gene is TRBJ1-4, the V gene TRBV18; D is unclear. The CDR3 is 13 residues long. With 3 bases removed from V and 4 bases from J, the gap between germline ends came to 6 bases. Looked up from germline, CDR1 is KGHSH and CDR2 is LQKENI. CDR3 sequence: CASSPGSNEKLFF. As DNA, the CDR3 is TGTGCCAGCTCACCTGGGAGTAATGAAAAACTGTTTTTT.

This clone occurred a few times. This rearrangement joins TRBV5-4 to TRBJ2-3; D remains ambiguous. The V end was cut by 6 bases, the J end by 6 bases, with 8 bases between. This CDR3 is 11 amino acids long. In germline, CDR1 is SGHNT, CDR2 YYREEE (reference sequence). As DNA, the CDR3 is TGTGCCAGCAATCGTGGTGATACGCAGTATTTT. Its protein is CASNRGDTQYF. The full variable domain, completed using reference TRBV5-4 and TRBJ2-3, is ETGVTQSPTHLIKTRGQQVTLRCSSQSGHNTVSWYQQALGQGPQFIFQYYREEENGRGNFPPRFSGLQFPNYSSELNVNALELDDSALYLCASNRGDTQYFGPGTRLTVL.

V and J are TRBV4-3 and TRBJ1-6; TRBD1 might be the D (5 bases). Germline V gene sequence: CDR1 LGHNA, CDR2 YSLEER. The CDR3 is made up of 17 amino acids. V lost 0 bases to trimming and J lost 7 bases, with 16 bases between them. The CDR3 reads CASSQDVGQGRNSPLHF. For the CDR3, the DNA is TGCGCCAGCAGCCAAGATGTTGGGCAGGGTAGGAATTCACCCCTCCACTTT.

V gene TRBV29-1 combines with J gene TRBJ2-7; 9 nucleotides line up with TRBD1. Germline CDR1 SQVTM, CDR2 ANQGSEA. Unmatched junction bases numbered 4, after V lost 3 bases and J lost 1 base. The CDR3 is 14 residues long. CDR3 in DNA: TGCAGCGTTGAGTTAGGACAGGGGTCCTACGAGCAGTACTTC. This encodes CSVELGQGSYEQYF.

The V call is TRBV6-6, the J call TRBJ2-2; 8 bases map to TRBD2. The CDR3 runs to 12 residues. CDR1 is MNHNY, CDR2 SVGAGI, per germline (reference sequence). The CDR3 DNA reads as TGTGCGGAGGCGGGAGGTCCCGGGGAGCTGTTTTTT. It specifies CAEAGGPGELFF.

The chain uses TRBV6-5 and TRBJ1-6; no definite D call. This CDR3 spans 15 amino acids. Trimming shortened V by 2 bases and J by 10 bases, and 15 bases separated the two germline ends. Looked up from germline, CDR1 is MNHEY and CDR2 is SVGAGI. The CDR3 DNA is TGTGCCAGCAGTTACCAAGGCTTTGGAAACTCACCCCTCCACTTT. This encodes CASSYQGFGNSPLHF.

V is TRBV7-9 and J is TRBJ2-7; D is possibly TRBD2 (6 bases). CDR1 and CDR2 from the germline V gene are SEHNR and FQNEAQ (reference sequence). The CDR3 consists of 15 residues. Between the trimmed V and J ends, which lost 5 bases and 7 bases, there was a span of 21 bases. CDR3 sequence: CASSQGGVLSGEQYF. The CDR3 coding sequence is TGTGCCAGCAGCCAAGGCGGGGTTTTATCGGGGGAGCAGTACTTC.

V is TRBV6-5 and J is TRBJ2-7; D remains unclear. This CDR3 region has 11 residues. Trimming removed 9 bases from V and 3 bases from J, with 9 bases in between. Germline V gene data show CDR1 as MNHEY and CDR2 as SVGAGI. This CDR3 reads CASQRRYEQYF. The CDR3 DNA sequence: TGTGCCAGTCAACGTCGCTACGAGCAGTACTTC.

The table lists this clone with a few counts. The chain uses TRBV5-1 and TRBJ2-1; TRBD2 matches 13 bases. Germline V gene lookup returns CDR1 SGHRS and CDR2 YFSETQ. V was pared by 3 bases and J by 3 bases, with 6 bases of the junction left unmatched. The CDR3 length is 17 residues. The chain's CDR3 is CASSWTGTSGIYNEQFF. The CDR3 DNA follows: TGCGCCAGCAGCTGGACCGGGACTAGCGGGATCTACAATGAGCAGTTCTTC.

The chain recombines TRBV13 with TRBJ2-7; TRBD2 agrees at 11 bases. The CDR3 spans 15 residues. Unmatched junction bases numbered 9, after V lost 4 bases and J lost 7 bases. From germline, CDR1 is PRHDT and CDR2 FYEKMQ (reference sequence). CDR3: CASSSKTSGTGEQYF. The CDR3 region has the DNA TGTGCCAGCAGCTCGAAGACTAGCGGGACGGGGGAGCAGTACTTC.

For this clone: At one of its ends the junction is not consistent with the germline gene, which may arise from a read error. This chain links TRBV7-7 with TRBJ2-5; tentatively, D is TRBD2 (5 bases). The CDR3 extends over 12 amino acids. Germline V gives CDR1 SSHAT, CDR2 FNYEAQ (reference sequence). As DNA, the CDR3 is TGTGCTAGCAGCGGTATTCAAGAGACCCAGTACTTC. Translated, it gives CASSGIQETQYF.

As concerns this clone: At one end the junction does not follow the germline gene, possibly because of a read error. V is TRBV7-9 and J is TRBJ2-5, with 9 bases that match TRBD1. CDR1 is SEHNR and CDR2 is FQNEAQ in the germline V gene (reference sequence). The CDR3 has 17 amino acids. CDR3 DNA: TGTGCCAGCAGCGCTTACGGACAGGGGACCGCCCAAGAGACGCAGTACTTC. This codes for CASSAYGQGTAQETQYF.

The chain joins TRBV27 to TRBJ2-3; 7 bases align to TRBD2. CDR1 is MNHEY and CDR2 is SMNVEV in the germline V gene (reference sequence). The CDR3 runs 15 residues. Losses at the gene ends were 6 bases for V and 1 base for J; bases not matched to a gene: 7. CDR3 amino acids: CASRLGLTGTDTQYF. The CDR3 nucleotides are TGTGCCAGCAGATTGGGACTAACCGGCACAGATACGCAGTATTTT.

The chain uses TRBV30 and TRBJ2-5; the D gene is possibly TRBD1 (5 bases). The germline gives CDR1 GTSNPN, CDR2 SVGIG (reference sequence). Trimming pared 5 bases from V and 1 base from J, leaving 14 bases between. CDR3 length: 14 residues. The CDR3 DNA reads as TGTGCCTGGGCCCTTGGACATTTCCAAGAGACCCAGTACTTC. Translated: CAWALGHFQETQYF.